A single sample gave rise to the 19 T cell receptor beta chains below, sequenced in a study of cytomegalovirus exposure and HLA in healthy donors. PCR amplification relied on 60 Vbeta primers (plus 13 Jbeta primers). Using immunoSEQ multiplex PCR, the repertoire was profiled, and TCRdb retains in-frame clones only, with some absent. The sample lists over 200,000 clones, over 75% seen once, with over 1.5% in the top ten. Sequenced sample: PBMCs. The receptors were gathered from a male donor in good health and CMV-seronegative.

This rearrangement joins TRBV19 to TRBJ2-2; 9 nucleotides align to TRBD1. CDR1 is LNHDA and CDR2 is SQIVND in the germline V gene (reference sequence). This CDR3 has 17 residues. V lost 4 bases, J lost 6 bases, and 12 bases stayed unmatched. CDR3 residues: CASSTSRDRATAGELFF. DNA for the CDR3: TGTGCCAGTAGTACCTCTCGGGACAGGGCGACGGCCGGGGAGCTGTTTTTT.

J is TRBJ2-7 and V is TRBV27, with 8 positions matching TRBD1. The J segment lost 4 bases and the V segment lost 10 bases, leaving 15 bases of the junction unmatched. CDR3 length equals 15 residues. Per germline, CDR1 MNHEY and CDR2 SMNVEV (reference sequence). The CDR3 sequence is CATLHSGDRGYEQYF. The CDR3 DNA reads as TGTGCCACCCTCCACTCAGGAGACAGGGGATACGAGCAGTACTTC.

V gene TRBV6-4 combines with J gene TRBJ2-1; D is perhaps TRBD2 (5 bases). Germline CDR1 and CDR2: MRHNA and SNTAGT. The CDR3 length is 14 residues. V gave up 4 bases and J gave up 2 bases, with 9 bases separating them. This CDR3 reads CASSVEGTYNEQFF. In nucleotides, the CDR3 is TGTGCCAGCAGTGTAGAGGGAACCTACAATGAGCAGTTCTTC.

This clone has a handful of counts. The V call is TRBV6-5, the J call TRBJ1-1, with D possibly TRBD1 on 6 matching bases. The germline V and J ends were trimmed by 6 bases and 6 bases, with 17 bases remaining between them. This CDR3 has 14 amino acids. CDR1 and CDR2 from the germline V gene are MNHEY and SVGAGI. CDR3 protein: CASRSPQGTSEAFF. As DNA, the CDR3 is TGTGCCAGCAGATCGCCCCAGGGGACCTCTGAAGCTTTCTTT.

The chain has TRBV6-5 and TRBJ1-5; D might be TRBD1 (6 bases). With 6 bases removed from V and 9 bases from J, the gap between germline ends came to 12 bases. The germline V gene encodes CDR1 MNHEY and CDR2 SVGAGI. CDR3 length: 12 amino acids. The CDR3 DNA sequence: TGTGCCAGCAGGGCTCGGGGGGCGCCCCAGCATTTT. This codes for CASRARGAPQHF.

The V call is TRBV1, the J call TRBJ1-6; TRBD1 reflects the table's D call only, with no check against the DNA. TRBV1 represents a pseudogene. There are 18 residues in the CDR3. The CDR3 region has the DNA TGCACCAGCAGCCAAGCGACAGGACAGGACTCCCATAATTCACCCCTCCACTTT. This encodes CTSSQATGQDSHNSPLHF.

The chain recombines TRBV10-3 with TRBJ2-7, with D perhaps TRBD1 (6 bases). Germline CDR1 and CDR2: ENHRY and SYGVKD. The V and J ends lost 5 bases and 3 bases respectively, with 14 bases between them. The CDR3 contains 14 residues. The CDR3 sequence: CAISTKDSNYEQYF. The CDR3 coding sequence is TGTGCCATCAGTACTAAGGACAGTAACTACGAGCAGTACTTC.

This rearrangement joins TRBV5-6 to TRBJ1-1, with D maybe TRBD1 (6 bases). The germline gives CDR1 SGHDT, CDR2 YYEEEE. CDR3 length: 13 amino acids. Trimming left V 0 bases short and J 7 bases short, with 10 bases between. The CDR3 is CASSLGTALEAFF. The CDR3 coding sequence is TGTGCCAGCAGCTTGGGGACAGCCCTTGAAGCTTTCTTT.

The rearrangement uses TRBV19 and TRBJ1-2, with TRBD1 identical over 8 bases. In germline, CDR1 is LNHDA, CDR2 SQIVND (reference sequence). V shed 4 bases, J shed 4 bases, and the junction held 5 bases outside the gene matches. The CDR3 spans 14 residues. CDR3 sequence: CASSSRDRIYGYTF. CDR3 nucleotide sequence: TGTGCCAGTAGTAGCCGGGACAGGATCTATGGCTACACCTTC.

This clone showed up just once. The chain joins TRBV2 to TRBJ1-2; the D gene is possibly TRBD1 (6 bases). Germline CDR1 reads SNHLY; CDR2 reads FYNNEI. Trimming took 10 bases from V and 7 from J, leaving 22 bases between them. The CDR3 spans 14 residues. CDR3 protein: CAISLDHGGAGYTF. Here the CDR3 DNA reads TGTGCCATCTCCCTAGACCACGGGGGGGCTGGCTACACCTTC.

This chain links TRBV25-1 with TRBJ1-2, with D possibly TRBD1 on 5 matching bases. With 1 base removed from V and 4 bases from J, the gap between germline ends came to 10 bases. Germline CDR1 and CDR2: MGHDK and SYGVNS. This CDR3 is built from 14 residues. CDR3 nucleotide sequence: TGTGCCAGCAGTGAATCGGGGGAATCCTATGGCTACACCTTC. Protein sequence: CASSESGESYGYTF.

The chain has TRBV5-1 and TRBJ2-5, with TRBD2 identical over 8 bases. CDR1 SGHRS and CDR2 YFSETQ come from the germline V gene. The CDR3 extends over 18 amino acids. The trim removed 0 bases at V and 1 base at J, leaving 11 bases unmatched. The DNA of the CDR3 is TGCGCCAGCAGCTTGGCCGGGAGGGGGGCCCCAGGCCAAGAGACCCAGTACTTC. Protein product: CASSLAGRGAPGQETQYF.

This chain connects TRBV5-1 to TRBJ2-7; D may be TRBD2 (6 bases). V lost 4 bases and J 1 base, leaving 12 bases between the germline ends. Germline V lookup: CDR1 SGHRS, CDR2 YFSETQ. This CDR3 comprises 14 residues. This CDR3 reads CASSMGLLSYEQYF. CDR3 bases: TGCGCCAGCAGCATGGGACTTCTATCCTACGAGCAGTACTTC.

The chain links TRBV2 to TRBJ2-1; 7 bases align to TRBD2. V dropped 3 bases and J dropped 2; count of bases not matched to a gene: 1. The CDR3 is 14 residues long. Looked up from germline, CDR1 is SNHLY and CDR2 is FYNNEI. CDR3 DNA: TGTGCCAGCAGTGACGGGAGGACCTACAATGAGCAGTTCTTC. Encoded protein: CASSDGRTYNEQFF.

The V call is TRBV7-9, the J call TRBJ1-2, with D perhaps matching TRBD1 (5 bases). V lost 7 bases, J lost 0 bases, and 18 bases lay in between. The CDR3 is made up of 16 amino acids. The germline gives CDR1 SEHNR, CDR2 FQNEAQ (reference sequence). The CDR3 nucleotides are TGTGCCAGCATCCCACAAAGGGGCAACTCTAACTATGGCTACACCTTC. It is translated as CASIPQRGNSNYGYTF.

The gene calls are TRBV30 and TRBJ1-2; 7 bases map to TRBD1. J gave up 8 bases and V 1 base, and 7 bases lay outside the gene matches. Per the germline V gene, CDR1 is GTSNPN and CDR2 is SVGIG (reference sequence). This CDR3 comprises 13 residues. The CDR3 DNA reads as TGTGCCTGGAGTGACAGGGGAGTAGGAGGCTACACCTTC. This codes for CAWSDRGVGGYTF. The full variable domain, with the rest looked up from reference TRBV30 and TRBJ1-2, is SQTIHQWPATLVQPVGSPLSLECTVEGTSNPNLYWYRQAAGRGLQLLFYSVGIGQISSEVPQNLSASRPQDRQFILSSKKLLLSDSGFYLCAWSDRGVGGYTFGSGTRLTVV.

The chain links TRBV7-2 to TRBJ1-2, with D tentatively TRBD1 (5 bases). This CDR3 spans 16 amino acids. Germline values: CDR1 SGHTA, CDR2 FQGNSA. V was pared by 1 base and J by 0 bases, with 12 bases between. The CDR3 loop is CASSLGQGAANYGYTF. CDR3 sequence (DNA): TGTGCCAGCAGCTTAGGTCAGGGCGCGGCTAACTATGGCTACACCTTC.

This chain joins TRBV5-4 and TRBJ1-2; 11 nucleotides agree with TRBD1. V was pared by 4 bases and J by 3 bases, with 2 bases of the junction left unmatched. CDR3 length: 14 residues. Germline V gene data show CDR1 as SGHNT and CDR2 as YYREEE (reference sequence). The CDR3 loop reads CASSPGQGDYGYTF. The CDR3 bases are TGTGCCAGCAGCCCGGGACAGGGGGACTATGGCTACACCTTC.

Only a few counts were recorded for this clone. This chain links TRBV5-1 with TRBJ2-1; 9 bases fit TRBD2. V shed 3 bases, J shed 7 bases, and the junction held 5 bases outside the gene matches. The CDR3 runs to 14 residues. The V gene's germline CDR1 is SGHRS and CDR2 YFSETQ. The CDR3 nucleotides read TGCGCCAGCAGCTCGGCGGGGGGGGTAAATGAGCAGTTCTTC. Translating it yields CASSSAGGVNEQFF. Complete variable domain (other parts from reference TRBV5-1 and TRBJ2-1): KAGVTQTPRYLIKTRGQQVTLSCSPISGHRSVSWYQQTPGQGLQFLFEYFSETQRNKGNFPGRFSGRQFSNSRSEMNVSTLELGDSALYLCASSSAGGVNEQFFGPGTRLTVL.